Listed below are T cell receptor beta chains from one sample, sequenced in a study of PD-L1 blockade in urothelial cancer. Produced via immunoSEQ multiplex PCR; TCRdb's table is partial and in-frame only. The repertoire holds 60,000 to 75,000 clones, with more than 75% as singletons. Material: PBMCs, obtained around atezolizumab (anti-PD-L1) treatment. These receptors were taken from a man between 60 and 75 years old with urothelial cancer. CDR3s include the opening cysteine and the closing phenylalanine or tryptophan. A D gene is named only where the DNA matches it firmly. Expanded clones are given a class, and other clones once, few, many or no size at all.

D gene	V gene	J gene	clone size	CDR3 DNA	CDR3 protein
-	TRBV2	TRBJ2-3	-	TGTGCCAGCAGTGAAGCAATAGCTAGCGTCGGAGATACGCAGTATTTT	CASSEAIASVGDTQYF
TRBD1	TRBV25-1	TRBJ1-5	-	TGTGCCCTACCGCGACAGGGGCCACGATATCAGCCCCAGCATTTT	CALPRQGPRYQPQHF
TRBD2	TRBV4-1	TRBJ2-5	-	TGCGCCAGCAGCCAAGCGGAAGGGGAGGGGGAGACCCAGTACTTC	CASSQAEGEGETQYF
-	TRBV7-9	TRBJ2-5	few	TGTGCCAGCAGCTTAACGGGGGTGGAGACCCAGTACTTC	CASSLTGVETQYF
-	TRBV9	TRBJ1-1	-	TGTGCCAGCAGCGTAGCGAGAAACACTGAAGCTTTCTTT	CASSVARNTEAFF
-	TRBV5-1	TRBJ1-2	once	TGCGCCAGCAGCTTGGTGTCCGGGGGCTATGGCTACACCTTC	CASSLVSGGYGYTF
-	TRBV15	TRBJ1-4	-	TGTGCCACCAGCAGATTTTCGACAGAAAAACTGTTTTTT	CATSRFSTEKLFF
-	TRBV5-1	TRBJ1-4	-	TGCGCCAGCACCGTCGCCGAGGCTAATGAAAAACTGTTTTTT	CASTVAEANEKLFF
-	TRBV4-1	TRBJ2-7	-	TGCGCCAGCAGCTCCGGGAGCTCCTACGAGCAGTACTTC	CASSSGSSYEQYF
TRBD1	TRBV4-1	TRBJ1-2	-	TGCGCCAGCAGCCAGACAGGGTTGAGCTACACCTTC	CASSQTGLSYTF
TRBD1	TRBV4-3	TRBJ1-1	-	TGCGCCAGCAGCCTAGGGACAGGGGCCACTGAAGCTTTCTTT	CASSLGTGATEAFF
-	TRBV5-8	TRBJ1-3	-	TGTGCCAGCACTCTCGGCGGGTTTGGAAACACCATATATTTT	CASTLGGFGNTIYF
TRBD2	TRBV27	TRBJ2-5	once	TGTGCCAGCAGTTCAAAGCGGACTAGTGCAGAGACCCAGTACTTC	CASSSKRTSAETQYF
TRBD2	TRBV5-6	TRBJ2-1	-	TGTGCCAGCAGCTTGCGGCTAGCGGGGGCTCAGTTCTTC	CASSLRLAGAQFF
-	TRBV6-6	TRBJ1-5	-	TGTGCCAGCAGCCTTCGGCAAGGGGGAGGGAATCAGCCCCAGCATTTT	CASSLRQGGGNQPQHF